The TCR beta chain described here comes from a study of OX40 agonist ivuxolimab in advanced cancers. This table comes from immunoSEQ multiplex PCR, and its TCRdb copy is limited to in-frame clones, with some not included. The sample yields around 26,000 clones, around 90% seen once. The CDR3 has 14 amino acids. The germline V gene has CDR1 SGHNT and CDR2 YENEEA. V shed 5 bases and J 0 bases; nucleotides not matched to a gene: 2. The genes are TRBV11-3 and TRBJ1-1; 8 bases are shared with TRBD1. The source material was CD4+ or CD8+ T cells sorted from blood, sampled in a trial of the OX40 agonist ivuxolimab. The sequence came from an adult with an advanced solid tumor such as melanoma, head and neck, liver or kidney cancer. CDR3 loop: CASSKDRVNTEAFF. The CDR3 nucleotides are TGTGCCAGCAGCAAGGACAGGGTGAACACTGAAGCTTTCTTT.